One and the same sample provided the 20 T cell receptor beta chains below, sequenced in a study of T-cell reconstitution after alpha-beta-depleted transplantation in children. A TCRbeta library incorporating unique molecular identifiers was prepared. MiXCR, applied by TCRdb to the PCR reads, yields one record per CDR3 protein. The sample carries roughly 310,000 distinct CDR3 sequences, around 25% recorded once. The sequencing used PBMCs, mostly from graft donor cells, collected 180 days after TCRalphabeta/CD19-depleted stem cell transplant. The source is a male patient younger than 18 who had a stem cell transplant for acute lymphoblastic leukemia, so the T cells may come from the graft donor.

This clonotype was observed a few times. The chain combines TRBV10-3 with TRBJ2-5; 9 bases map to TRBD2. J lost 1 base, V lost 7 bases, and 4 bases had no gene match. The CDR3 totals 14 residues. Germline lookup yields CDR1 ENHRY and CDR2 SYGVKD. DNA for the CDR3: TGTGCCATCAAATCGACTAGCGGCCAAGAGACCCAGTACTTC. It codes for CAIKSTSGQETQYF.

This rearrangement joins TRBV12-3 or TRBV12-4 to TRBJ2-2; TRBD1 is a possible D gene (6 bases). The CDR3 consists of 14 residues. V lost 1 base and J 6 bases, leaving 9 bases between the germline ends. In DNA, the CDR3 is TGTGCCAGCAGTTTAGACAGGGTGGCCGGGGAGCTGTTTTTT. It translates to CASSLDRVAGELFF.

The chain employs TRBV6-5 and TRBJ2-7, with TRBD2 as a possible D gene (5 bases). The V end lost 0 bases, the J end lost 7 bases, and 13 bases lay between the germline ends. Germline V CDR1 and CDR2: MNHEY, SVGAGI. The CDR3 is 14 residues long. CDR3 residues: CASSYSERWREQYF. The CDR3 DNA follows: TGTGCCAGCAGTTACTCGGAACGGTGGAGGGAGCAGTACTTC.

V and J are TRBV28 and TRBJ2-6, with D perhaps being TRBD1 or TRBD2 (6 bases each). The CDR3 has 17 residues. Germline V gives CDR1 MDHEN, CDR2 SYDVKM. Trimming took off 4 bases at V and 2 bases at J, with 15 bases between the two ends. The CDR3 region is CASSSTFRGAGANVLTF. The CDR3 bases are TGTGCCAGCAGTTCGACATTTAGGGGGGCTGGGGCCAACGTCCTGACTTTC.

This clonotype has just a few counts. The chain is built from TRBV6-1 and TRBJ1-5; D may be TRBD1 (6 bases). CDR3 length equals 15 residues. V was clipped by 5 bases and J by 2 bases, with 13 bases between them. Germline CDR1 and CDR2: MNHNS and SASEGT. DNA for the CDR3: TGTGCCAGCAGTCTGGGGGGGGGCCGCAATCAGCCCCAGCATTTT. Protein: CASSLGGGRNQPQHF.

This clonotype was seen a handful of times. The chain employs TRBV6-5 and TRBJ2-7; tentatively, D is TRBD2 (6 bases). CDR3 length: 14 residues. Germline V gene sequence: CDR1 MNHEY, CDR2 SVGAGI. Between the trimmed V and J ends, which lost 5 bases and 1 base, there was a span of 12 bases. CDR3 sequence (DNA): TGTGCCAGCAGTCACACTAGCACATCCTACGAGCAGTACTTC. Residues: CASSHTSTSYEQYF.

This clonotype has a handful of counts. This chain links TRBV6-1 with TRBJ2-7; the match to TRBD2 covers 10 bases. The CDR3 extends over 14 amino acids. CDR1 and CDR2 from the germline V gene are MNHNS and SASEGT. J was trimmed by 2 bases and V by 7 bases; bases with no gene match: 5. CDR3 in DNA: TGTGCCAGCATCGAGCGGGAGGGTCCCTACGAGCAGTACTTC. Encoded protein: CASIEREGPYEQYF.

This chain uses TRBV10-2 with TRBJ2-7; 8 positions agree with TRBD1. Germline CDR1 reads WSHSY; CDR2 reads SAAADI. This CDR3 has 13 residues. With 6 bases clipped from V and 4 bases from J, the junction kept 5 bases outside the gene matches. Here the CDR3 DNA reads TGCGCCAGCAGAGTGACAGGGGTTTACGAGCAGTACTTC. Translation gives CASRVTGVYEQYF.

This clonotype has only a few counts. This chain links TRBV29-1 with TRBJ2-7; 8 bases are shared with TRBD1. The V and J ends lost 7 bases and 1 base, in that order; junction bases with no gene match: 6. Per germline, CDR1 SQVTM and CDR2 ANQGSEA. The CDR3 has 13 residues. The CDR3 coding sequence is TGCAGCGCATATAACAGGGGGTCCTACGAGCAGTACTTC. It specifies CSAYNRGSYEQYF.

The table lists this clonotype with a few counts. This sequence joins TRBV27 and TRBJ1-1; D call uncertain. This CDR3 spans 14 amino acids. Germline lookup yields CDR1 MNHEY and CDR2 SMNVEV (reference sequence). V was trimmed by 3 bases and J by 0 bases, leaving 8 bases between them. The CDR3 DNA is TGTGCCAGCAGTTTCGGGGTAGTGAACACTGAAGCTTTCTTT. Translated: CASSFGVVNTEAFF.

Only a few counts were recorded for this clonotype. J is TRBJ1-2 and V is TRBV25-1, with 9 bases fitting TRBD1. From germline, CDR1 is MGHDK and CDR2 SYGVNS. The CDR3 covers 17 residues. V gave up 6 bases and J gave up 4 bases; unmatched junction bases: 15. CDR3 protein: CASSPLGGGQGLYGYTF. CDR3 DNA: TGTGCCAGCAGCCCCCTAGGGGGGGGACAGGGACTCTATGGCTACACCTTC.

There are a few counts of this clonotype. The V call is TRBV7-3, the J call TRBJ2-1; 9 positions match TRBD2. The length of the CDR3 is 18 residues. In germline, CDR1 is SGHTA, CDR2 FQGTGA. The V segment lost 1 base and the J segment 4 bases; nucleotides outside the gene matches: 11. CDR3 nucleotides: TGTGCCAGCAGCTTAATGGGTGGTAGCGGGGGAAATTACAATGAGCAGTTCTTC. The encoded protein is CASSLMGGSGGNYNEQFF.

The chain uses TRBV5-1 and TRBJ1-3, with a weak D call TRBD1 (6 bases). Per the germline V gene, CDR1 is SGHRS and CDR2 is YFSETQ. The CDR3 sequence is 16 residues long. Trimming took off 0 bases at V and 4 bases at J, with 14 bases between the two ends. In DNA form, the CDR3 reads TGCGCCAGCAGCTTGGTTTCGGGGGCGGCAGGAAACACCATATATTTT. This gives the protein CASSLVSGAAGNTIYF.

This clonotype appeared a few times. Mismatch with germline at one junction end may stem from a read error. The chain is built from TRBV20-1 and TRBJ2-1; D could derive from TRBD1 or TRBD2 (5 bases each). This CDR3 region has 10 residues. CDR1 is DFQATT and CDR2 is SNEGSKA in the germline V gene (reference sequence). The CDR3 region has the DNA TGCAGTGCGATCCGGGACCCCAAAATCTTC. Protein: CSAIRDPKIF.

This clonotype was counted only a few times. The gene calls are TRBV5-1 and TRBJ2-3; the match to TRBD1 covers 8 bases. Germline assignment: CDR1 SGHRS and CDR2 YFSETQ. V lost 4 bases and J lost 3; bases outside the gene matches: 7. The CDR3 runs 15 residues. The CDR3 nucleotides are TGCGCCAGCAGCGGCCAGGGGGCGCTTACAGATACGCAGTATTTT. Translation gives CASSGQGALTDTQYF. Full variable domain (missing parts from reference TRBV5-1 and TRBJ2-3): KAGVTQTPRYLIKTRGQQVTLSCSPISGHRSVSWYQQTPGQGLQFLFEYFSETQRNKGNFPGRFSGRQFSNSRSEMNVSTLELGDSALYLCASSGQGALTDTQYFGPGTRLTVL.

The V and J genes are TRBV6-1 and TRBJ2-3; 8 nucleotides agree with TRBD2. J was trimmed by 0 bases and V by 2 bases; bases with no gene match: 4. The CDR3 extends over 16 amino acids. The V gene's germline CDR1 is MNHNS and CDR2 SASEGT. This chain's CDR3 is CASSERSGRSTDTQYF. CDR3 DNA: TGTGCCAGCAGTGAAAGGAGCGGGAGAAGCACAGATACGCAGTATTTT.

There are a few counts of this clonotype. The rearrangement uses TRBV7-6 and TRBJ2-7; TRBD1 matches 7 bases. The CDR3 contains 15 residues. Germline V gives CDR1 SGHVS, CDR2 FNYEAQ. J gave up 2 bases and V 2 bases, and 6 bases lay outside the gene matches. DNA for the CDR3: TGTGCCAGCAGCTTAAGACAGGGAAGCCCCTACGAGCAGTACTTC. This translates into CASSLRQGSPYEQYF.

The gene calls are TRBV9 and TRBJ2-7, with 7 bases lining up with TRBD2. Losses at the gene ends were 2 bases for V and 0 bases for J; bases not matched to a gene: 2. Germline V lookup: CDR1 SGDLS, CDR2 YYNGEE. The CDR3 has 14 amino acids. As DNA, the CDR3 is TGTGCCAGCAGCGTCACTAGCGACTCCTACGAGCAGTACTTC. Residues: CASSVTSDSYEQYF.

CDR3 DNA: TGCGCCAGCAGCCACTGGACTAGCGGAGGGGGGGAGACCCAGTACTTC. It encodes CASSHWTSGGGETQYF. The J gene is TRBJ2-5, the V gene TRBV5-1; TRBD2 agrees at 10 bases. The CDR3 length is 16 residues. The ends lost 4 bases at V and 5 bases at J; junction bases unmatched: 11. The germline gives CDR1 SGHRS, CDR2 YFSETQ.

This clonotype was seen only a few times. V gene TRBV15 combines with J gene TRBJ2-1; 15 bases are shared with TRBD2. There are 20 residues in the CDR3. The germline V gene encodes CDR1 LNHNV and CDR2 YYDKDF (reference sequence). V shed 3 bases, J shed 3 bases, and the junction held 12 bases outside the gene matches. CDR3 protein: CATSSKPRTSGRGGYNEQFF. DNA of the CDR3: TGTGCCACCAGCAGTAAACCCCGGACTAGCGGGAGGGGGGGCTACAATGAGCAGTTCTTC.